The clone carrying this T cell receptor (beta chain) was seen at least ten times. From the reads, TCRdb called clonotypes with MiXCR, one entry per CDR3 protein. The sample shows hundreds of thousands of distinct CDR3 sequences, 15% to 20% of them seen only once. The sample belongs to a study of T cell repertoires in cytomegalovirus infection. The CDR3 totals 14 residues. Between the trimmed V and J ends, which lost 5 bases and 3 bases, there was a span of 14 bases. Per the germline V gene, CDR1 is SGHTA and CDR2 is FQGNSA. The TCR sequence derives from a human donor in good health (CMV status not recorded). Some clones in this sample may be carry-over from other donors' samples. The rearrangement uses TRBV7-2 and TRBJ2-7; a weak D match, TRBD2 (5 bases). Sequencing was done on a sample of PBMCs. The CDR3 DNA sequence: TGTGCCAGCAGCGAGCAAGCACGGGACTACGAGCAGTACTTC. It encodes CASSEQARDYEQYF.